The 8 T cell receptor beta chains below were found in one sample sequenced in a study of T cell changes during pregnancy in multiple sclerosis. Sequencing was performed with immunoSEQ multiplex PCR; in TCRdb, only in-frame clones are kept and a portion is missing. The data show tens of thousands of clones, about 91% seen once. The specimen was CD4+ T cells from peripheral blood mononuclear cells, collected in the third trimester of pregnancy. These receptors all come from a female donor in good health, enrolled as a control in a pregnancy study.

The V and J genes are TRBV19 and TRBJ2-1; TRBD1 agrees at 11 bases. Trimming removed 5 bases from V and 2 bases from J; junction bases left unmatched: 2. The germline V gene has CDR1 LNHDA and CDR2 SQIVND (reference sequence). The CDR3 length is 15 residues. CDR3 nucleotides: TGTGCCAGTAGTTTGGACAGGGGGCCCTACAATGAGCAGTTCTTC. It encodes CASSLDRGPYNEQFF.

This clone was recorded once. V is TRBV7-3 and J is TRBJ2-2, with TRBD1 matching over 11 bases. With V trimmed by 6 bases and J by 6 bases, 6 bases remained unmatched. Germline V gives CDR1 SGHTA, CDR2 FQGTGA. The CDR3 is made up of 15 amino acids. The CDR3 nucleotides read TGTGCCAGCAGTCGGACAGGGGGCAAGGCCGGGGAGCTGTTTTTT. As protein: CASSRTGGKAGELFF.

In its sample, this clone was seen once. V and J are TRBV19 and TRBJ1-2; the D gene is possibly TRBD1 (5 bases). CDR1 is LNHDA, CDR2 SQIVND, per germline (reference sequence). Trimming stripped 5 bases from V and 4 bases from J, with 8 bases between. This CDR3 has 12 amino acids. The CDR3 DNA reads TGTGCCAGTAGTCGGCAGGGCTATGGCTACACCTTC. Translation: CASSRQGYGYTF. The whole variable domain, filled in from reference TRBV19 and TRBJ1-2, reads DGGITQSPKYLFRKEGQNVTLSCEQNLNHDAMYWYRQDPGQGLRLIYYSQIVNDFQKGDIAEGYSVSREKKESFPLTVTSAQKNPTAFYLCASSRQGYGYTFGSGTRLTVV.

CDR3 sequence: CASSHSTGFRREGQNSPLHF. The CDR3 region has the DNA TGTGCCAGCTCACACTCCACAGGATTCAGGAGAGAAGGACAGAATTCACCCCTCCACTTT. This chain joins TRBV18 and TRBJ1-6; maybe TRBD1 (6 bases). Germline CDR1 is KGHSH and CDR2 is LQKENI. Between the trimmed V and J ends, which lost 4 bases and 7 bases, there was a span of 29 bases. CDR3 size: 20 residues.

V is TRBV30 and J is TRBJ2-3, with 10 bases matching TRBD2. Germline V gene lookup returns CDR1 GTSNPN and CDR2 SVGIG (reference sequence). V lost 1 base and J lost 3; bases outside the gene matches: 4. The CDR3 is 15 amino acids. Written as DNA, the CDR3 is TGTGCCTGGAGTGGGGTAGCGGGGGGAACAGATACGCAGTATTTT. Translating gives CAWSGVAGGTDTQYF. The complete variable domain, with remaining parts taken from reference TRBV30 and TRBJ2-3, reads SQTIHQWPATLVQPVGSPLSLECTVEGTSNPNLYWYRQAAGRGLQLLFYSVGIGQISSEVPQNLSASRPQDRQFILSSKKLLLSDSGFYLCAWSGVAGGTDTQYFGPGTRLTVL.

This clone was recorded once. V gene TRBV5-1 combines with J gene TRBJ1-6; D uncertain. V lost 2 bases and J lost 6, with 9 bases in between. The CDR3 length is 14 residues. Germline V CDR1 and CDR2: SGHRS, YFSETQ. The CDR3 sequence: CASSFLEGNSPLHF. DNA of the CDR3: TGCGCCAGCAGCTTCCTAGAGGGTAATTCACCCCTCCACTTT.

The chain has TRBV29-1 and TRBJ1-2; D unclear. Germline V lookup: CDR1 SQVTM, CDR2 ANQGSEA. V lost 4 bases, J lost 8 bases, and 17 bases lay in between. This CDR3 region has 13 residues. The CDR3 DNA is TGCAGCGTTGGAAGTCGGACTCCGGGGGGCTACACCTTC. It codes for CSVGSRTPGGYTF.

The V call is TRBV9, the J call TRBJ1-3; a weak D match, TRBD1 (5 bases). Germline CDR1 and CDR2: SGDLS and YYNGEE. The CDR3 is made up of 16 amino acids. Between the trimmed V and J ends, which lost 5 bases and 0 bases, there was a span of 15 bases. The DNA of the CDR3 is TGTGCCAGCAGTATTGGGGGGGGGAGCTCTGGAAACACCATATATTTT. This encodes CASSIGGGSSGNTIYF.